This T cell receptor (beta chain) came from a study of T cells in Graves' hyperthyroidism and ophthalmopathy. Study-wide results and limits: Separating ophthalmopathy from stable hyperthyroidism was achieved by a 13 V-J model.

This clonotype has just a few counts. No antigen is known for it. The patients, who ranged from 18 to 65 in age, presented with newly diagnosed hyperthyroidism lasting under 2 months. Trimming cost V 7 bases and J 1 base, with 20 bases left between them. This CDR3 is 15 amino acids long. Germline CDR1 DFQATT, CDR2 SNEGSKA (reference sequence). What was amplified from RNA transcripts were TCR beta CDR3 regions. The HTBI primer set was used in a first-round RT-PCR of the TCR CDR3. TCRdb analysed the multiplex PCR reads with MiXCR anew, one entry per CDR3 protein. The repertoire holds 700,000 or so distinct CDR3 sequences, with about 17% as singletons.

The origin of this receptor is a young man with Graves' hyperthyroidism. The genes are TRBV20-1 and TRBJ2-7; D is possibly TRBD1 (5 bases). Sequenced material: blood. CDR3 region: CSVTPNWGRSYEQYF. In DNA, the CDR3 is TGCAGTGTTACCCCAAACTGGGGCAGATCCTACGAGCAGTACTTC.